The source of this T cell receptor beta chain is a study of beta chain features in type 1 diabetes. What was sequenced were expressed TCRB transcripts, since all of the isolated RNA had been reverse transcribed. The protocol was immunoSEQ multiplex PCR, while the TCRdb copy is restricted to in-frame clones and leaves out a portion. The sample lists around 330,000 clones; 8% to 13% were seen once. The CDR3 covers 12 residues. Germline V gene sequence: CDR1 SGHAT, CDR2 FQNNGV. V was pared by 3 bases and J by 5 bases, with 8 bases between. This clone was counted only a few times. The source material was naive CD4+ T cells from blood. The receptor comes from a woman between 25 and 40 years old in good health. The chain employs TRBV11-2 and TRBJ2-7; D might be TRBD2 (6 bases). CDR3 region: CASSLEGNEQYF. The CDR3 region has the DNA TGTGCCAGCAGCTTGGAGGGGAACGAGCAGTACTTC.